This TCR beta chain was retrieved from a study of vaccination and CD4 T cells after COVID-19. As for time point: late sampling 161 to 241 days after vaccination in three convalescent patients. The CDR3 length is 21 residues. Germline CDR1 DFQATT, CDR2 SNEGSKA (reference sequence). V shed 3 bases, J shed 0 bases, and the junction held 17 bases outside the gene matches. TCRdb fed the PCR reads into MiXCR, producing one record per CDR3 protein. This sample yields about 31,000 distinct CDR3 sequences, of which about 47% are seen a single time; 5% to 6% belongs to the top ten. The TCR was taken from a human donor who had recovered from COVID-19. The chain links TRBV20-1 to TRBJ2-1; 13 bases match TRBD2. Here the sequenced sample was CD4+ T cells from blood, taken about 7 months after SARS-CoV-2 vaccination. CDR3 region: CSASPGFGLAGVRGSYNEQFF. The DNA for the CDR3 is TGCAGTGCTAGCCCCGGTTTTGGACTAGCGGGAGTTAGAGGCTCCTACAATGAGCAGTTCTTC.